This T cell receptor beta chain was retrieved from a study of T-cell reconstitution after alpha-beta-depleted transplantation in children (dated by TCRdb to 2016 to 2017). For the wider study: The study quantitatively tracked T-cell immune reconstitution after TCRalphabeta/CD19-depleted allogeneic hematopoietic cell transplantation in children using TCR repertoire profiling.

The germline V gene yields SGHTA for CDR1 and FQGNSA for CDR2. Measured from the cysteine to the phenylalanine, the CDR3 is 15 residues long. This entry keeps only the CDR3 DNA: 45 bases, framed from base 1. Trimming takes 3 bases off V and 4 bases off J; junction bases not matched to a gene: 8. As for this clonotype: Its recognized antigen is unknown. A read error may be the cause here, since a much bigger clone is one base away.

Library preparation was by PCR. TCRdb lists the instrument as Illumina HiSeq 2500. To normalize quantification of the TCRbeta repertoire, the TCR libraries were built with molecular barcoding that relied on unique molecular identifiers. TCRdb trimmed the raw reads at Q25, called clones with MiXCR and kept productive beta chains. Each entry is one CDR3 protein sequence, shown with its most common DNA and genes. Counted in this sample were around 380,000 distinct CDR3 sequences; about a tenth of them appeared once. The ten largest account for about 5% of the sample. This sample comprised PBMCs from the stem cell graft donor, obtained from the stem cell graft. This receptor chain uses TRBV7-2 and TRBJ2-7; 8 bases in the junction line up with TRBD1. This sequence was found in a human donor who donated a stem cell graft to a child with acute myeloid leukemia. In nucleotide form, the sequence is TGTGCCAGCAGCTTTGACAGGGGATTTTCGTACGAGCAGTACTTC. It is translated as CASSFDRGFSYEQYF.